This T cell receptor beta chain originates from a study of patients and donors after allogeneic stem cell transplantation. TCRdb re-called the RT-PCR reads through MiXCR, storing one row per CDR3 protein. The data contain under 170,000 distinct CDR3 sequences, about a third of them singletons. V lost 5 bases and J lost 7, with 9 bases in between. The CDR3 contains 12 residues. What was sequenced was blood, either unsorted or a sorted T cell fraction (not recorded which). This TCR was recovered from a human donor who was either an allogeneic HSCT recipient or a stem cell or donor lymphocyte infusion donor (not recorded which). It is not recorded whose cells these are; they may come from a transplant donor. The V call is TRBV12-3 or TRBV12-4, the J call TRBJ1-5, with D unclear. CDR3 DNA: TGTGCCAGCAGTCCCGGACTGCAGCCCCAGCATTTT. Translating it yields CASSPGLQPQHF.